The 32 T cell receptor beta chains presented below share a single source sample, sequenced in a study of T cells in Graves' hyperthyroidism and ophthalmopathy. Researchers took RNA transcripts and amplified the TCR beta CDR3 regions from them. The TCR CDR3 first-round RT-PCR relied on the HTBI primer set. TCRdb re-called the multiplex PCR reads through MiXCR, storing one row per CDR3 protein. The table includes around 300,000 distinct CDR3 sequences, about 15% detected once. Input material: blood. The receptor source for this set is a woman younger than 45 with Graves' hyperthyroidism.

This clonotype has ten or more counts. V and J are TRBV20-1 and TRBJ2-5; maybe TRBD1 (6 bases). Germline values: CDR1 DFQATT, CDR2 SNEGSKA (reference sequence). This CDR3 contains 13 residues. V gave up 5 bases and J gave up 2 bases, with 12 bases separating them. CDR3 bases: TGCAGTGCTGGAGGACAGCTGCAAGAGACCCAGTACTTC. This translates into CSAGGQLQETQYF.

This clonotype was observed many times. CDR3 bases: TGTGCCAGCGGACGGGTATCGAATCAGCCCCAGCATTTT. It encodes CASGRVSNQPQHF. This sequence joins TRBV6-2 or TRBV6-3 and TRBJ1-5; D gene unclear. This CDR3 is built from 13 residues. CDR1 and CDR2 from the germline V gene are MNHEY and SVGEGT. The V end lost 8 bases, the J end lost 4 bases, and 12 bases lay between the germline ends.

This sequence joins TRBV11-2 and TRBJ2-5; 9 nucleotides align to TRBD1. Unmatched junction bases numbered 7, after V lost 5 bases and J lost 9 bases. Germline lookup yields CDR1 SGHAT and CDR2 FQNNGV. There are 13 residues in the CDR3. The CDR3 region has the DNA TGTGCCAGCAGCACCGGGACAGGGATCCCCCAGTACTTC. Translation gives CASSTGTGIPQYF.

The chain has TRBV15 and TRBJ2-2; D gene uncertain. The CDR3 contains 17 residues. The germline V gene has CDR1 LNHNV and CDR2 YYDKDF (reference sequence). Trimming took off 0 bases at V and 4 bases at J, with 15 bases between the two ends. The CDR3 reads CATSRDHTTQLTGELFF. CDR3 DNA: TGTGCCACCAGCAGAGATCATACTACCCAACTCACCGGGGAGCTGTTTTTT.

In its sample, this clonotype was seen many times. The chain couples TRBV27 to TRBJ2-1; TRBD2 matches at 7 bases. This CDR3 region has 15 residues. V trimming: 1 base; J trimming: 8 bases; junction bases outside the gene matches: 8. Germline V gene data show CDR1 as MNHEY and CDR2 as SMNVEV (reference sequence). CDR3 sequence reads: CASSLLGGRLYEQFF. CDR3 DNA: TGTGCCAGCAGTTTATTAGGCGGGAGACTCTATGAGCAGTTCTTC.

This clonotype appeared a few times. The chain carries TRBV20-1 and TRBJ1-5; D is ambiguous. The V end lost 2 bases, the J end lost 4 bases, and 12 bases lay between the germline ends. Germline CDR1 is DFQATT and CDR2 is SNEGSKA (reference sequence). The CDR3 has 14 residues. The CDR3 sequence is CSARLLEGNQPQHF. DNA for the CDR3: TGCAGTGCTAGACTTCTGGAGGGAAATCAGCCCCAGCATTTT.

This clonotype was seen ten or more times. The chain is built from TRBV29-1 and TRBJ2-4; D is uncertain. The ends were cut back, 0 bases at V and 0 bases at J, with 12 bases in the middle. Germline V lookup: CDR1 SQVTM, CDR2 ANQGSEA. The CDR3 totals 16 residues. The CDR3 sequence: CSVEDGTALAKNIQYF. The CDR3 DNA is TGCAGCGTTGAAGACGGAACTGCTCTAGCCAAAAACATTCAGTACTTC.

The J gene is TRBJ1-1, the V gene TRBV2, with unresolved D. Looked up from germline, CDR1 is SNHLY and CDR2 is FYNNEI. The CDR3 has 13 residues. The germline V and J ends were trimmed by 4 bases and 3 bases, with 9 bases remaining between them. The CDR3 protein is CASSGEGYTEAFF. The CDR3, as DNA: TGTGCCAGCAGTGGGGAAGGATACACTGAAGCTTTCTTT.

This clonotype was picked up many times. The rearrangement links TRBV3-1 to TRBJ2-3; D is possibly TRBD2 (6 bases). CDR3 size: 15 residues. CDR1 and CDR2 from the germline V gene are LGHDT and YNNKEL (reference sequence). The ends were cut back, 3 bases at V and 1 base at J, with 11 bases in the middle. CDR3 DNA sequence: TGTGCCAGCAGCCACCCTGGAGGGGGCACAGATACGCAGTATTTT. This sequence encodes CASSHPGGGTDTQYF.

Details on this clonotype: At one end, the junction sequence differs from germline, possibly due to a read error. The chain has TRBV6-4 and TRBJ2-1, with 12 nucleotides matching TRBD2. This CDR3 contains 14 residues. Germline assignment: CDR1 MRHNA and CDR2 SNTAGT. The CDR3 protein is CASSWTSGTHERFF. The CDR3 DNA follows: TGTGCCAGCTCCTGGACTAGCGGGACTCATGAGCGGTTCTTC.

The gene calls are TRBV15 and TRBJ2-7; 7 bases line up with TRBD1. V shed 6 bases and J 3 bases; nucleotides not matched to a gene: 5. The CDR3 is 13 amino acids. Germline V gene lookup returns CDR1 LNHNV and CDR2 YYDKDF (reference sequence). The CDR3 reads CATRPGQSYEQYF. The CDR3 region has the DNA TGTGCCACCAGACCGGGACAGAGCTACGAGCAGTACTTC.

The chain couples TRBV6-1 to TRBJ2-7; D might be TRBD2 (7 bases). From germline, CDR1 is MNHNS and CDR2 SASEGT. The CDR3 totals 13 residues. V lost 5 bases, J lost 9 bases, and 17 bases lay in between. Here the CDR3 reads CASSTATGGPQYF. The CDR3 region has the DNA TGTGCCAGCAGTACCGCTACGGGGGGCCCGCAGTACTTC.

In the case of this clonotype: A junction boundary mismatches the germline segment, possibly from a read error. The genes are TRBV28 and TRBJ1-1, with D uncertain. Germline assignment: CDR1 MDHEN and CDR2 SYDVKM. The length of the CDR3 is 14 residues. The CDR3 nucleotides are TGTGCCGGCAGTCGGCTGACGGCGAACACTGAAGCTTTCTTT. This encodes CAGSRLTANTEAFF.

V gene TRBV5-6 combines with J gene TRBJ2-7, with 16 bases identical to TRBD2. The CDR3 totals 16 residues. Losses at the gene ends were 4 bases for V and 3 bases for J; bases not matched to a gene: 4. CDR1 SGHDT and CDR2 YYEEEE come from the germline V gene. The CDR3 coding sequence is TGTGCCAGCAGCCCCGGGACTAGCGGGAGGGTCTACGAGCAGTACTTC. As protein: CASSPGTSGRVYEQYF.

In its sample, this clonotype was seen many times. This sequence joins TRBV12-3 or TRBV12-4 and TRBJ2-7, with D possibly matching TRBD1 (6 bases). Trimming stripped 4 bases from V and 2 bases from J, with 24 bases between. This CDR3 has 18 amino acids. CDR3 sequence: CASSSERLLQGFAYEQYF. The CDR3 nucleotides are TGTGCCAGCAGTTCCGAGAGACTATTACAGGGATTCGCCTACGAGCAGTACTTC.

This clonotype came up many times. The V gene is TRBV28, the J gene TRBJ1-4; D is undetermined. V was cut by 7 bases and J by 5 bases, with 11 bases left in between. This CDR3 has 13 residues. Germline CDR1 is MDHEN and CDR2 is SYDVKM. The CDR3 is CASTEGRNEKLFF. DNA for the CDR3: TGTGCCAGCACGGAAGGGAGAAATGAAAAACTGTTTTTT. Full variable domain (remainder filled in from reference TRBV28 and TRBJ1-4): DVKVTQSSRYLVKRTGEKVFLECVQDMDHENMFWYRQDPGLGLRLIYFSYDVKMKEKGDIPEGYSVSREKKERFSLILESASTNQTSMYLCASTEGRNEKLFFGSGTQLSVL.

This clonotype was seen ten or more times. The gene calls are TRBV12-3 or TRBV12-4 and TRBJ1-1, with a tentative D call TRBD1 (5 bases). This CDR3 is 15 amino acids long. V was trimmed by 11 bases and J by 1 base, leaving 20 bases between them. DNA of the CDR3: TGTGCCGCCGGTCCAGGGAAGTATACGAACACTGAAGCTTTCTTT. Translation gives CAAGPGKYTNTEAFF.

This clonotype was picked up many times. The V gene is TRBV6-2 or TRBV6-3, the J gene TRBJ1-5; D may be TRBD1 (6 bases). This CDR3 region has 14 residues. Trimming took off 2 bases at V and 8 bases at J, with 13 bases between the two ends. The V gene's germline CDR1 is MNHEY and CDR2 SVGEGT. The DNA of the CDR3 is TGTGCCAGCAGTTACGTAACAGGGCACAAGCCCCAGCATTTT. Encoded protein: CASSYVTGHKPQHF.

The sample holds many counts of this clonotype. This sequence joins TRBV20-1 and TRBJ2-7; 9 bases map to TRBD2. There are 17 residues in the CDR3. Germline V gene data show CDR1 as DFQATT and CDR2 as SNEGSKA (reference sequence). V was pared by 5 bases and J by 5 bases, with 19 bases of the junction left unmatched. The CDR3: CSALGDDSGTSSDEQYF. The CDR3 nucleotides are TGCAGTGCTTTGGGTGATGATTCCGGGACTAGCTCTGACGAGCAGTACTTC.

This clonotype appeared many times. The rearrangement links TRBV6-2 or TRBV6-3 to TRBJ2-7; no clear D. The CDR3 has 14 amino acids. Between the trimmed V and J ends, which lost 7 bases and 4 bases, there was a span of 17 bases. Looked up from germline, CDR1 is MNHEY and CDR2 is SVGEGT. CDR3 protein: CASTPFNLLYEQYF. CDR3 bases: TGTGCCAGCACCCCATTTAACCTACTTTACGAGCAGTACTTC.

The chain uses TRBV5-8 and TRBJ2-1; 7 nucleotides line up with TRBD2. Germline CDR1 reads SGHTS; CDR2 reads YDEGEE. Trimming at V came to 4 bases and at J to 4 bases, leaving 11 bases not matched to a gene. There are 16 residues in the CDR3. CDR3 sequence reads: CASSVLGRAGYNEQFF. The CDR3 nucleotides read TGTGCCAGCAGCGTCTTAGGGAGGGCGGGTTACAATGAGCAGTTCTTC.

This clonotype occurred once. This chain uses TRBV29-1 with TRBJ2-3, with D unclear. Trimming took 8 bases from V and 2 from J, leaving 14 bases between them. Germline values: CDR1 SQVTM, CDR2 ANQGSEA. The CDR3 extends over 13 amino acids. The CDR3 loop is CSLIQRTTDTQYF. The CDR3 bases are TGCAGCTTGATTCAACGGACCACAGATACGCAGTATTTT.

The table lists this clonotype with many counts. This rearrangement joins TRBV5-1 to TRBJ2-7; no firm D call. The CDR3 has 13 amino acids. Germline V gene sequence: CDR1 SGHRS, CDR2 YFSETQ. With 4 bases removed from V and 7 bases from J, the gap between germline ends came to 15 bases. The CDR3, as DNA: TGCGCCAGCAGCGTGCGGACCTCTGTTGAGCAGTACTTC. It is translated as CASSVRTSVEQYF.

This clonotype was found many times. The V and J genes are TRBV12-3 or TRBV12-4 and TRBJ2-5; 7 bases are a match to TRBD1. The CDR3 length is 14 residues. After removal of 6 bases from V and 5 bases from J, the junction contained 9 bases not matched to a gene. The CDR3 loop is CASSQTRGTETQYF. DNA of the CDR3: TGTGCCAGCAGCCAGACCAGGGGGACCGAGACCCAGTACTTC.

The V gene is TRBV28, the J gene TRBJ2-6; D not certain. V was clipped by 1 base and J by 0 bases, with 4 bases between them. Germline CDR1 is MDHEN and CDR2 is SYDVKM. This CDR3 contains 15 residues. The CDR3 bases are TGTGCCAGCAGTTTATTGACCTCTGGGGCCAACGTCCTGACTTTC. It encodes CASSLLTSGANVLTF.

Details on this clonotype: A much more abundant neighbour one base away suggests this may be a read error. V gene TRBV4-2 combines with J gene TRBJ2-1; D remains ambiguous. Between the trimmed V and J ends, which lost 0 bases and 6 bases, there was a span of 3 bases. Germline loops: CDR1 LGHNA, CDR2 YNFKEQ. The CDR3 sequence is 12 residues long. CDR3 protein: CASSQDGNEQFF. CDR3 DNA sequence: TGTGCCAGCAGCCAAGACGGCAATGAGCAGTTCTTC.

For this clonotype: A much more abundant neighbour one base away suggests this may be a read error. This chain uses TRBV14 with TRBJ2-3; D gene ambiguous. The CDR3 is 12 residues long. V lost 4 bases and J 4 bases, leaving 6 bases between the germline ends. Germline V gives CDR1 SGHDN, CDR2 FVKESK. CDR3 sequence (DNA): TGTGCCAGCAGCCCTTGGGCAGATACGCAGTATTTT. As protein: CASSPWADTQYF.

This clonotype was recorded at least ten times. The chain's CDR3 is CASSYSNLQPQHF. DNA of the CDR3: TGTGCCAGCAGTTACTCGAATCTCCAGCCCCAGCATTTT. The gene calls are TRBV6-2 or TRBV6-3 and TRBJ1-5; D not resolved. With 0 bases removed from V and 7 bases from J, the gap between germline ends came to 7 bases. Per germline, CDR1 MNHEY and CDR2 SVGEGT. The CDR3 loop spans 13 amino acids.

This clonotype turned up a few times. The CDR3: CASSSGTRETGELFF. DNA of the CDR3: TGTGCCAGCAGCTCCGGGACTAGAGAAACCGGGGAGCTGTTTTTT. The rearrangement joins TRBV5-4 to TRBJ2-2; 8 bases align to TRBD2. The CDR3 covers 15 residues. Germline V gene data show CDR1 as SGHNT and CDR2 as YYREEE (reference sequence). The V segment lost 3 bases and the J segment 5 bases; nucleotides outside the gene matches: 6.

CDR3 amino acids: CASSGTGGRSNEQFF. The CDR3 nucleotides read TGTGCCAGCAGCGGGACTGGCGGGAGATCAAATGAGCAGTTCTTC. The chain carries TRBV7-9 and TRBJ2-1; 7 bases are shared with TRBD2. CDR3 length: 15 residues. The V gene end was trimmed by 5 bases and the J gene end by 7 bases; junction bases not matched to a gene: 11. The germline V gene has CDR1 SEHNR and CDR2 FQNEAQ (reference sequence). Variable domain in full (rest from reference TRBV7-9 and TRBJ2-1): DTGVSQNPRHKITKRGQNVTFRCDPISEHNRLYWYRQTLGQGPEFLTYFQNEAQLEKSRLLSDRFSAERPKGSFSTLEIQRTEQGDSAMYLCASSGTGGRSNEQFFGPGTRLTVL.

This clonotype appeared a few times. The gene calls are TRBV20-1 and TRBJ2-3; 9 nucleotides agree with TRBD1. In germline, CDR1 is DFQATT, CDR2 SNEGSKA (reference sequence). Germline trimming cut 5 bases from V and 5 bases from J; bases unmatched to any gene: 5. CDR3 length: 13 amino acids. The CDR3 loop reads CSASGTGIDTQYF. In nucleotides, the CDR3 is TGCAGTGCTTCCGGGACAGGGATAGATACGCAGTATTTT.

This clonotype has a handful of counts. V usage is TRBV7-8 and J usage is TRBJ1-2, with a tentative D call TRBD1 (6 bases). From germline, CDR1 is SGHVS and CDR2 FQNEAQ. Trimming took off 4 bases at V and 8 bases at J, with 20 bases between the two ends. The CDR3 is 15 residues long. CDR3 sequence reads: CASSSETGGAGGYTF. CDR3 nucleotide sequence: TGTGCCAGCAGCTCCGAGACGGGGGGCGCGGGCGGCTACACCTTC.